This section outlines one T cell receptor (beta chain) sequence together with its context. Its antigen is not known. The data were taken from a study of metastatic and nonmetastatic thyroid tumors. Whole-study context: Malignant and benign thyroid patients had repertoires compared in peripheral blood and tumor or nodule tissue.

This CDR3 has 15 residues. J gave up 5 bases and V 8 bases, and 10 bases lay outside the gene matches. Germline values: CDR1 SGHAT, CDR2 FQNNGV. Treatment of any kind had been given to no patient before thyroid surgery. Study-wide results and limits: In blood and tumor, TCR beta diversity was reportedly significantly higher in malignant thyroid tumors than in benign nodules.

Authors' analysis steps: The study's classifier, a distant-metastasis tool for papillary thyroid cancer, was built using CDR3 differences across clinicopathological groups. TCRdb recomputed clones from the PCR reads via MiXCR. The V and J calls were not made by the authors but by TCRdb's processing. The sample includes some 30,000 clones, around 7.4% of them seen just once. Sequencing was done on a sample of blood. The genes are TRBV11-2 and TRBJ2-2; 8 bases line up with TRBD2. The receptor comes from a female donor with papillary thyroid cancer or a benign thyroid nodule (not recorded which). Some clones in this sample may be carry-over from other donors' samples. The CDR3, as DNA: TGTGCCAGCCGCCCGCTTAGCGGGGTTACCGGGGAGCTGTTTTTT. Protein product: CASRPLSGVTGELFF.